This TCR beta chain was documented in a study of T cell responses to AZD1222 COVID-19 vaccine. Notes on the study in general: Elevations in Spike-specific TCR breadth and depth followed administration of two AZD1222 doses.

On this clone itself: Its antigen is unidentified.

The germline V gene encodes CDR1 MNHNY and CDR2 SVGAGI (reference sequence). The V end lost 5 bases, the J end lost 8 bases, and 21 bases lay between the germline ends. The CDR3 runs 15 residues. Profiled with immunoSEQ multiplex PCR; TCRdb holds only in-frame clones, not every one. This repertoire shows approximately 150,000 clones, 90% found once; its top ten account for approximately 6.2%. Sequencing used peripheral blood, obtained 28 days after the second AZD1222 dose. This sequence was found in an adult who received the AZD1222 COVID-19 vaccine. The J gene is TRBJ1-2, the V gene TRBV6-6, with D tentatively TRBD1 (5 bases). CDR3 protein: CASSDGSQGYRGYTF. The CDR3 nucleotides read TGTGCCAGCAGTGACGGAAGCCAGGGCTATAGGGGCTACACCTTC.